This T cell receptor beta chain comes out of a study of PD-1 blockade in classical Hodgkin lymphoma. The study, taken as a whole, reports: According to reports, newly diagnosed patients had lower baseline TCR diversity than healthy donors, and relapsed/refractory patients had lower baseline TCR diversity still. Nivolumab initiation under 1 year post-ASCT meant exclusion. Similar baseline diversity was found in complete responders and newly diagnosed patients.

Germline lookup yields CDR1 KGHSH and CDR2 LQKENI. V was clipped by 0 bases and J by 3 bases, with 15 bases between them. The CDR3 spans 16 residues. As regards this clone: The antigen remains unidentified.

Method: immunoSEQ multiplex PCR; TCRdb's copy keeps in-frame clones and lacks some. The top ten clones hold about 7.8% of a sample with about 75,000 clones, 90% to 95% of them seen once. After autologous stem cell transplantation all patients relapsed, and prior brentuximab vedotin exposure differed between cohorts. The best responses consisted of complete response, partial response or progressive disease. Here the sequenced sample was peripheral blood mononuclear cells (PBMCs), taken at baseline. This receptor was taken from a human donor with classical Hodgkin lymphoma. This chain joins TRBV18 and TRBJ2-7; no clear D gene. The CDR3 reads CASSPPGFGSLYEQYF. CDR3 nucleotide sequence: TGTGCCAGCTCACCACCCGGATTCGGCTCCCTCTACGAGCAGTACTTC.